The source of this TCR beta chain is a study of blood T cell repertoires in COVID-19. Across the study: Collection of acute and convalescent COVID-19 samples took place in the United States, Italy and Spain.

TCRdb's table, derived via immunoSEQ multiplex PCR, lists solely in-frame clones and lacks some. The sample holds 200,000 to 250,000 clones; roughly 79% are singletons and the top ten take 1.5% to 2%. Germline loops: CDR1 SGHTS, CDR2 YDEGEE. CDR3 size: 15 residues. J gave up 4 bases and V 0 bases, and 4 bases lay outside the gene matches. This clone was detected a few times. The chain combines TRBV5-8 with TRBJ1-2, with TRBD1 identical over 9 bases. The specimen was peripheral blood. This TCR was recovered from a woman of 80 years or more with acute or convalescent COVID-19. The CDR3 bases are TGTGCCAGCAGCTTGGATGGGACAGGGCTCTATGGCTACACCTTC. It yields the protein CASSLDGTGLYGYTF.